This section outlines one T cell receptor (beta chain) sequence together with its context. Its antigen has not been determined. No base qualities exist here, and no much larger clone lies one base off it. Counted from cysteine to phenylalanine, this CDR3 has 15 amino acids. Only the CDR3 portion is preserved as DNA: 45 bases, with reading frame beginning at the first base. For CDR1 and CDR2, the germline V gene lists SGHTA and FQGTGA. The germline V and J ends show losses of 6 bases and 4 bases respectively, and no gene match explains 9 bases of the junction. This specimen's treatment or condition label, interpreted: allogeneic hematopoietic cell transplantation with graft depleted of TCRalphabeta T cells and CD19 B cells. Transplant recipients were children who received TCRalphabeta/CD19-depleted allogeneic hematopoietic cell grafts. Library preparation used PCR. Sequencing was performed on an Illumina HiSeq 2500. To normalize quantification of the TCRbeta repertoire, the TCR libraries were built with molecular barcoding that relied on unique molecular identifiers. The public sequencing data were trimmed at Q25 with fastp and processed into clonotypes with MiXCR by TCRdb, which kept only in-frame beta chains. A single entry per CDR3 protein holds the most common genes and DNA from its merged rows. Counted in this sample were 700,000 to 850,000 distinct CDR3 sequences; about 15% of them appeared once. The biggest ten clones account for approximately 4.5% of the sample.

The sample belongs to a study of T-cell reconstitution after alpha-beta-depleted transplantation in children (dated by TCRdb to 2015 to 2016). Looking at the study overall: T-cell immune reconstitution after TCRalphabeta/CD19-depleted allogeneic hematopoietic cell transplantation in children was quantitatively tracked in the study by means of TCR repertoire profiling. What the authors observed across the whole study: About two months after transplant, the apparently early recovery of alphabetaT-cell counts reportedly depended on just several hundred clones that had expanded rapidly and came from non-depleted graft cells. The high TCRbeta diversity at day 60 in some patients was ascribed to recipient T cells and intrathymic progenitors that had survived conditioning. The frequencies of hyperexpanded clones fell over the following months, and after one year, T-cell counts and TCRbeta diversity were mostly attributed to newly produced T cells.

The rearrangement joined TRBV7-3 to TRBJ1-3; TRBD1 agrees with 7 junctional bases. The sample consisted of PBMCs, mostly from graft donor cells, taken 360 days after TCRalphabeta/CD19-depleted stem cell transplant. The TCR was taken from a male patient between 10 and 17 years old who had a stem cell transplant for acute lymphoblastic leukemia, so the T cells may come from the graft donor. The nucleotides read TGTGCCAGCAGTCCGAGAAGGGGGCAAGGAAACACCATATATTTT. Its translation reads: CASSPRRGQGNTIYF. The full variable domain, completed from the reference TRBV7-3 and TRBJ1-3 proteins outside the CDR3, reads GAGVSQTPSNKVTEKGKYVELRCDPISGHTALYWYRQSLGQGPEFLIYFQGTGAADDSGLPNDRFFAVRPEGSVSTLKIQRTERGDSAVYLCASSPRRGQGNTIYFGEGSWLTVV.